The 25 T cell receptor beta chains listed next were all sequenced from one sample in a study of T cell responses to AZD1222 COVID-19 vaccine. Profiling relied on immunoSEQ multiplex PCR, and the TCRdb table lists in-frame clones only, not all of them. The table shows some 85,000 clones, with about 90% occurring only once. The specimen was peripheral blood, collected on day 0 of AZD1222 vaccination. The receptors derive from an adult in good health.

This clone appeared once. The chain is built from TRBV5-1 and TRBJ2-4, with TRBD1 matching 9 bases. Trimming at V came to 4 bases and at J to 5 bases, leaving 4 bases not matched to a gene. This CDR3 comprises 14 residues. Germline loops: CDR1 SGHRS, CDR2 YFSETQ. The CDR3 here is CASSPRTGENIQYF. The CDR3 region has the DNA TGCGCCAGCAGCCCTAGGACAGGGGAAAACATTCAGTACTTC.

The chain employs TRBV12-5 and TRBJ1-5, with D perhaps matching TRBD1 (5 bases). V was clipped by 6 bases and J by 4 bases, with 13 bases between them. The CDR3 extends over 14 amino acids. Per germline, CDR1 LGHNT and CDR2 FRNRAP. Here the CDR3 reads CASGADRLNQPQHF. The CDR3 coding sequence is TGTGCTAGTGGCGCAGACAGACTAAATCAGCCCCAGCATTTT.

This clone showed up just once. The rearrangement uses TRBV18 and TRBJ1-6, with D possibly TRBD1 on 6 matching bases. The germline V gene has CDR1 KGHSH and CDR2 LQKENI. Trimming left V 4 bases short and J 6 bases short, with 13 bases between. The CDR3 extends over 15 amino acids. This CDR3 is CASSLDRPPNSPLHF. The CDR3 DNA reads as TGTGCCAGCTCACTCGACAGGCCACCTAATTCACCCCTCCACTTT. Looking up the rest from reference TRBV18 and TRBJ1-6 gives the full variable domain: NAGVMQNPRHLVRRRGQEARLRCSPMKGHSHVYWYRQLPEEGLKFMVYLQKENIIDESGMPKERFSAEFPKEGPSILRIQQVVRGDSAAYFCASSLDRPPNSPLHFGNGTRLTVT.

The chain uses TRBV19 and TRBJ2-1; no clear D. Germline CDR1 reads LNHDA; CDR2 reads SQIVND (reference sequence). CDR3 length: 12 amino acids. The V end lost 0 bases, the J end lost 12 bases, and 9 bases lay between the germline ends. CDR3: CASSIEDRRQFF. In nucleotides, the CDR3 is TGTGCCAGTAGTATAGAAGACCGAAGGCAGTTCTTC.

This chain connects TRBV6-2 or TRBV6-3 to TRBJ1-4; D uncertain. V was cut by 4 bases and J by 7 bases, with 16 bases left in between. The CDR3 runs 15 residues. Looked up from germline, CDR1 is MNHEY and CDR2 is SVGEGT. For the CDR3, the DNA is TGTGCCAGCAGTTGGTCGGGTTTTATAAGTGAAAAACTGTTTTTT. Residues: CASSWSGFISEKLFF.

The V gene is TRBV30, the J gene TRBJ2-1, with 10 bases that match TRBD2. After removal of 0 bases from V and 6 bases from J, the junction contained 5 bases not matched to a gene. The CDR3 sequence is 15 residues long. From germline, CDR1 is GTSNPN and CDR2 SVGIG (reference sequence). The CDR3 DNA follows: TGTGCCTGGAGTGTAGGCTCTAGCGGGAGCAATGAGCAGTTCTTC. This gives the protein CAWSVGSSGSNEQFF. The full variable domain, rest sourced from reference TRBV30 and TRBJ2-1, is SQTIHQWPATLVQPVGSPLSLECTVEGTSNPNLYWYRQAAGRGLQLLFYSVGIGQISSEVPQNLSASRPQDRQFILSSKKLLLSDSGFYLCAWSVGSSGSNEQFFGPGTRLTVL.

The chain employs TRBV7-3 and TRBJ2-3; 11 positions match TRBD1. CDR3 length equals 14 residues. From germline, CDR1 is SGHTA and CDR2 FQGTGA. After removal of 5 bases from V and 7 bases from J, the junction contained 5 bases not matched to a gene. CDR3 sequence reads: CASSPGQGANTQYF. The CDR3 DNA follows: TGTGCCAGCAGCCCAGGACAGGGGGCGAATACGCAGTATTTT.

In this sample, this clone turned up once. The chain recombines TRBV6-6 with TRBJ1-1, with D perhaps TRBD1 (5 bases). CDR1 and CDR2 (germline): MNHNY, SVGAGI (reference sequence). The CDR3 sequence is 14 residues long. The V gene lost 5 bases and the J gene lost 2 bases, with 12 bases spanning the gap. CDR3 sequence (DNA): TGTGCCAGCAGTATAGGGGCGGTTAACACTGAAGCTTTCTTT. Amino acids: CASSIGAVNTEAFF.

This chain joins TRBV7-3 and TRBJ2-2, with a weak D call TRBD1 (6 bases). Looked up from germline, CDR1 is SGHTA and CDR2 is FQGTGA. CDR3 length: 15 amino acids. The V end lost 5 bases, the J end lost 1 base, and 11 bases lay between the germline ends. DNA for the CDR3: TGTGCCAGCAGCCCTTCGACAGGGAACACCGGGGAGCTGTTTTTT. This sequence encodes CASSPSTGNTGELFF.

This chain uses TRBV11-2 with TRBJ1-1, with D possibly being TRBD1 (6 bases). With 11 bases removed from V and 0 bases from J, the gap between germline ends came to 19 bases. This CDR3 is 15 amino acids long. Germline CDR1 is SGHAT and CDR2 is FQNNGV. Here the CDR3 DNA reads TGTGCCGGGGGCTTGGGGTTTTCACTGAACACTGAAGCTTTCTTT. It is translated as CAGGLGFSLNTEAFF.

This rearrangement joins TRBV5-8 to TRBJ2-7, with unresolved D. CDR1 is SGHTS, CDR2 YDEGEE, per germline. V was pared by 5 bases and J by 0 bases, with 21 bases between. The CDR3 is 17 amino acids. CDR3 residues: CASRPAVRATFSYEQYF. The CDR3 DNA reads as TGTGCCAGCAGGCCTGCCGTTCGGGCTACATTCTCCTACGAGCAGTACTTC. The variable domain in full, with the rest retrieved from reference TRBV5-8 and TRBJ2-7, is EAGVTQSPTHLIKTRGQQATLRCSPISGHTSVYWYQQALGLGLQFLLWYDEGEERNRGNFPPRFSGRQFPNYSSELNVNALELEDSALYLCASRPAVRATFSYEQYFGPGTRLTVT.

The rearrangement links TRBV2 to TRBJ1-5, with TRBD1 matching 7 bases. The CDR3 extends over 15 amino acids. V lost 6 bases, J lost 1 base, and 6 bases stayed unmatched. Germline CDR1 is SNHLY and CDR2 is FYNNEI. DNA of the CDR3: TGTGCCAGCAGGACAGGGTTTGGGAGCAATCAGCCCCAGCATTTT. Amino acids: CASRTGFGSNQPQHF.

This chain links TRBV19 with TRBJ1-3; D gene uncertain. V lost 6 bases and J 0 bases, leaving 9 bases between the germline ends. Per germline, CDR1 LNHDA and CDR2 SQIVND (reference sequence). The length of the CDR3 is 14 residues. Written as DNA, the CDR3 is TGTGCCAGTAGAATGGAAGCCTCTGGAAACACCATATATTTT. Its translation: CASRMEASGNTIYF.

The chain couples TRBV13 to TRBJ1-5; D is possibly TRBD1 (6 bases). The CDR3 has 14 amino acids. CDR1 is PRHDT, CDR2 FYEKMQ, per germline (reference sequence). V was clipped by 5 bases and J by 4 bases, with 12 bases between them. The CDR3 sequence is CASSRTGPNQPQHF. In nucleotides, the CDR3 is TGTGCCAGCAGCCGAACAGGGCCTAATCAGCCCCAGCATTTT.

CDR3: CASSPQTNTEAFF. CDR3 coding DNA: TGTGCCAGCAGCCCACAGACGAACACTGAAGCTTTCTTT. The V call is TRBV7-3, the J call TRBJ1-1; D is unresolved. V gave up 5 bases and J gave up 1 base, with 8 bases separating them. This CDR3 has 13 amino acids. In germline, CDR1 is SGHTA, CDR2 FQGTGA.

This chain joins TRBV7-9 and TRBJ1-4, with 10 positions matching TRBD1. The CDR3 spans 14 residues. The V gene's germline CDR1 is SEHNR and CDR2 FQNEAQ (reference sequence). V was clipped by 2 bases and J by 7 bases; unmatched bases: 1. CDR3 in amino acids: CASSLRTGGEKLFF. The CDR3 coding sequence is TGTGCCAGCAGCTTACGGACAGGGGGTGAAAAACTGTTTTTT.

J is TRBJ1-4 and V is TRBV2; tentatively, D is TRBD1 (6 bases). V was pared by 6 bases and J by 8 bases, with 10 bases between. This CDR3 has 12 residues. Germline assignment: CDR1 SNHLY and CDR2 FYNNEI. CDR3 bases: TGTGCCAGCAGGGCAAGGGGGGAAAAACTGTTTTTT. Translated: CASRARGEKLFF.

The CDR3 region has the DNA TGTGCCAGCAGTCCGGACAGGGGGTATTCACCCCTCCACTTT. It codes for CASSPDRGYSPLHF. This sequence joins TRBV6-2 or TRBV6-3 and TRBJ1-6, with 10 bases fitting TRBD1. The length of the CDR3 is 14 residues. CDR1 and CDR2 (germline): MNHEY, SVGEGT. V shed 5 bases and J 8 bases; nucleotides not matched to a gene: 3.

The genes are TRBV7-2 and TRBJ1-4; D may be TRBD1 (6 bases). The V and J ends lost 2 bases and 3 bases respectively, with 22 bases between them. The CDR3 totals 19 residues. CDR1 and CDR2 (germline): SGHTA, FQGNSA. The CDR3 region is CASSLLRGITGLSNEKLFF. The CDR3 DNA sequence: TGTGCCAGCAGCTTATTGAGGGGGATTACAGGGCTCTCTAATGAAAAACTGTTTTTT.

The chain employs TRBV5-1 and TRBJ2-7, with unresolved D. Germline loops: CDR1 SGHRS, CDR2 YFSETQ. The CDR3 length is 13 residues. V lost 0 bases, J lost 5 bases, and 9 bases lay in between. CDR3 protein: CASSLEQIHEQYF. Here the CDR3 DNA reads TGCGCCAGCAGCTTGGAACAGATCCACGAGCAGTACTTC.

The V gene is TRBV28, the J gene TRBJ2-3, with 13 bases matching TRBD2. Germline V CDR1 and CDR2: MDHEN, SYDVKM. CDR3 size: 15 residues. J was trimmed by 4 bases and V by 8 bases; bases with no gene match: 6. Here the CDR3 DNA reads TGTGCCAGCGGTTCACTAGCGGGAGGGGCAGATACGCAGTATTTT. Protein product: CASGSLAGGADTQYF. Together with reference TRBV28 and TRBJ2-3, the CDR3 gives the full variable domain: DVKVTQSSRYLVKRTGEKVFLECVQDMDHENMFWYRQDPGLGLRLIYFSYDVKMKEKGDIPEGYSVSREKKERFSLILESASTNQTSMYLCASGSLAGGADTQYFGPGTRLTVL.

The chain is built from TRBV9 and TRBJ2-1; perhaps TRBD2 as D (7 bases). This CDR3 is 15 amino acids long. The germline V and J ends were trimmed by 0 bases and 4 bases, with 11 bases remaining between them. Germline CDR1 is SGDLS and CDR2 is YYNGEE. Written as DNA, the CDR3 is TGTGCCAGCAGCGTAGCGGGGGGCGGGTACAATGAGCAGTTCTTC. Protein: CASSVAGGGYNEQFF.

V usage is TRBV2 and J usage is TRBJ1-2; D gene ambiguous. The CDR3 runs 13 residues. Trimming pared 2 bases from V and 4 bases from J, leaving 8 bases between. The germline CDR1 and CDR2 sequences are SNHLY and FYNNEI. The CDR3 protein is CASSENGFYGYTF. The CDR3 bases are TGTGCCAGCAGTGAAAACGGATTCTATGGCTACACCTTC.

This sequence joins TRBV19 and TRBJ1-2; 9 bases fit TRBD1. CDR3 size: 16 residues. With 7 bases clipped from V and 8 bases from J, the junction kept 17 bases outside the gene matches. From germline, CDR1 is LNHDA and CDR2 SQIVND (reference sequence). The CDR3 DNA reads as TGTGCCAGTATCCTTGGAGCCGGACAGGGGTTTGAGGGCTACACCTTC. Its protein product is CASILGAGQGFEGYTF.

CDR3 nucleotides: TGTGCCAGCAGTTTAGTCTGGACGGGGGACAATGAGCAGTTCTTC. The encoded protein is CASSLVWTGDNEQFF. V gene TRBV27 combines with J gene TRBJ2-1, with D possibly matching TRBD2 (6 bases). Trimming pared 2 bases from V and 5 bases from J, leaving 13 bases between. Germline CDR1 reads MNHEY; CDR2 reads SMNVEV (reference sequence). The CDR3 contains 15 residues.